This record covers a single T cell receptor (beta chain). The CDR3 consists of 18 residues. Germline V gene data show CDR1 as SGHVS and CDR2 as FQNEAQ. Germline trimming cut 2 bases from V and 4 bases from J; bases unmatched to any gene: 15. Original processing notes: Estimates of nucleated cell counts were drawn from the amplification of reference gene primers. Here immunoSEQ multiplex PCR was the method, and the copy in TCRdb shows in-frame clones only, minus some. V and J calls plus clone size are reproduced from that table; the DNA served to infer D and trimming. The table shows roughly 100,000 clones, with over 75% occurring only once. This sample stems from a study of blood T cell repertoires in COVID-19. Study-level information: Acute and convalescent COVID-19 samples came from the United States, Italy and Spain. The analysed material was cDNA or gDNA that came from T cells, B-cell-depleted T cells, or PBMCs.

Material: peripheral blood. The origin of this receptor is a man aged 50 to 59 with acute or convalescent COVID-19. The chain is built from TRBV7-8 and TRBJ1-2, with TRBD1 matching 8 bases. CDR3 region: CASSLRGGNRGSFYGYTF. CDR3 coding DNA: TGTGCCAGCAGCTTAAGAGGTGGGAACAGGGGGAGTTTCTATGGCTACACCTTC.